This TCR beta chain was documented in a study of shared clonotypes between healthy human individuals. CDR3 length: 14 amino acids. Germline lookup yields CDR1 SGHTA and CDR2 FQGNSA. V lost 4 bases to trimming and J lost 6 bases, with 15 bases between them. CD4+ cells yielded CD45RA+ naive and CD45RA-negative memory subsets. Clones were read by immunoSEQ multiplex PCR, and TCRdb kept only the in-frame ones, dropping some. The sample lists millions of clones, 85% to 95% occurring once. This clonotype was sampled from a man aged 18-30 years in good health. Some clones in this sample may be carry-over from other donors' samples. The sequenced sample consisted of naive CD4+ T cells from PBMCs. Subset noted: CD45RA+ positively selected. This chain uses TRBV7-2 with TRBJ1-1; tentative D call: TRBD1 (6 bases). CDR3 loop: CASSSRRGRSEAFF. The CDR3 bases are TGTGCCAGCAGCTCGAGGCGGGGGCGGTCTGAAGCTTTCTTT.